The 2 T cell receptor beta chains listed next were all sequenced from one sample in a study of Tregs in tolerant kidney transplant recipients. Sequenced by immunoSEQ multiplex PCR; TCRdb stores in-frame clones only, minus some. The sample has tens of thousands of clones, roughly 89% seen once. The specimen was Tregs from blood. Receptors were obtained from a human donor in good health.

This chain connects TRBV5-1 to TRBJ2-1, with a possible D match to TRBD2 (6 bases). The CDR3 is 16 residues long. The germline CDR1 and CDR2 sequences are SGHRS and YFSETQ. The V end was cut by 0 bases, the J end by 8 bases, with 18 bases between. In DNA form, the CDR3 reads TGCGCCAGCAGCTTGGCCGCGGCAGGCTCGGGGGATGAGCAGTTCTTC. Its protein is CASSLAAAGSGDEQFF.

This chain links TRBV6-6 with TRBJ2-3; a weak D match, TRBD1 (5 bases). This CDR3 region has 15 residues. CDR1 MNHNY and CDR2 SVGAGI come from the germline V gene (reference sequence). The germline V and J ends were trimmed by 0 bases and 3 bases, with 10 bases remaining between them. The CDR3 nucleotides are TGTGCCAGCAGTTACTCGAGACAGCCAACAGATACGCAGTATTTT. Translating it yields CASSYSRQPTDTQYF.